The 5 T cell receptor beta chains in this list originate from one sample, sequenced in a study of breast tumors, draining lymph nodes, adjacent tissues. In TCRdb, the multiplex PCR reads were re-called with MiXCR into one record per CDR3 protein. Of around 130,000 distinct CDR3 sequences listed, about 20% are singletons. Samples came from axillary lymph nodes draining the breast cancer. Sequenced sample: axillary lymph node tissue. The source is a female donor with breast cancer. Some clones in this sample may be carry-over from other donors' samples.

This clonotype has ten or more counts. Here the CDR3 reads CASSVGSAYQETQYF. The CDR3 DNA reads TGTGCCAGCAGCGTAGGTTCAGCTTACCAAGAGACCCAGTACTTC. This chain connects TRBV9 to TRBJ2-5; D gene ambiguous. This CDR3 comprises 15 residues. V was shortened by 0 bases and J by 0 bases, with 9 bases between the two germline ends. Germline assignment: CDR1 SGDLS and CDR2 YYNGEE.

This clonotype was counted ten times or more. This chain joins TRBV2 and TRBJ2-7, with 11 bases lining up with TRBD1. V was pared by 4 bases and J by 4 bases, with 3 bases of the junction left unmatched. CDR1 and CDR2 from the germline V gene are SNHLY and FYNNEI. This CDR3 contains 14 residues. DNA of the CDR3: TGTGCCAGCAGTGGGGGGACAGGGGGGTACGAGCAGTACTTC. Its translation: CASSGGTGGYEQYF.

This clonotype occurred many times. The chain recombines TRBV24-1 with TRBJ2-1, with D perhaps TRBD2 (5 bases). Germline V gene lookup returns CDR1 KGHDR and CDR2 SFDVKD. Trimming stripped 3 bases from V and 2 bases from J, with 10 bases between. The CDR3 contains 15 residues. The CDR3: CATSDPGSTYNEQFF. The CDR3 DNA reads as TGTGCCACCAGTGATCCGGGGTCGACCTACAATGAGCAGTTCTTC.

The table lists this clonotype with many counts. The chain is built from TRBV12-3 or TRBV12-4 and TRBJ2-7; 10 nucleotides align to TRBD2. CDR3 length equals 14 residues. V gave up 6 bases and J gave up 1 base; unmatched junction bases: 3. The CDR3 loop reads CASRTSGLSYEQYF. The DNA of the CDR3 is TGTGCCAGCAGGACTAGCGGGCTTTCCTACGAGCAGTACTTC.

This clonotype was detected many times. V and J are TRBV5-6 and TRBJ2-1; unclear D gene. The germline gives CDR1 SGHDT, CDR2 YYEEEE. CDR3 length: 13 residues. V gave up 3 bases and J gave up 12 bases, with 16 bases separating them. CDR3: CASSYLRPQGQFF. The CDR3 nucleotides read TGTGCCAGCAGCTACCTCCGGCCTCAAGGGCAGTTCTTC.